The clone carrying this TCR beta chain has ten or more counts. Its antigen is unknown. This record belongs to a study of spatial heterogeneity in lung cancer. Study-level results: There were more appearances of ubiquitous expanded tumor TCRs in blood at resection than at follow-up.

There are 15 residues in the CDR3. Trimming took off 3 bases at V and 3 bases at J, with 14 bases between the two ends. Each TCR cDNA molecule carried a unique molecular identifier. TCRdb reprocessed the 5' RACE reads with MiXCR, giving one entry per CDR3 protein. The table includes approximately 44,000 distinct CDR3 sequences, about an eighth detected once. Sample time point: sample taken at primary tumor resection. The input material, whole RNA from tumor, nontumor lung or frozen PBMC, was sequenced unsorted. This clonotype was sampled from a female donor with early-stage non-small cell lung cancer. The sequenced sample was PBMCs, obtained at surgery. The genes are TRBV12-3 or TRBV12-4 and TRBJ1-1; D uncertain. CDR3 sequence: CASSFRSNPDTEAFF. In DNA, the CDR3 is TGTGCCAGCAGTTTTCGAAGCAATCCCGACACTGAAGCTTTCTTT.